The T cell receptor beta chain described here comes from a study of post-analysis software for immune sequencing data. Unique molecular identifiers were present in the TCR beta cDNA libraries. TCRdb re-derived calls from the PCR reads in MiXCR, one entry per CDR3 protein. Of about 560,000 distinct CDR3 sequences listed, about 44% are singletons. Material: blood. The TCR sequence derives from a girl under 18 with multiple sclerosis.

The CDR3 DNA is TGCGCCAGCAGCTATACAGGGGCCACAGATACGCAGTATTTT. Its translation is CASSYTGATDTQYF. This chain uses TRBV5-1 with TRBJ2-3, with 7 bases fitting TRBD1. Germline lookup yields CDR1 SGHRS and CDR2 YFSETQ. J gave up 2 bases and V 3 bases, and 3 bases lay outside the gene matches. The CDR3 totals 14 residues.